Following are 2 T cell receptor beta chains from one sample sequenced in a study of blood T cell repertoires in COVID-19. Only in-frame clones appear in the TCRdb table, and some are missing; sequencing was by immunoSEQ multiplex PCR. Here the sample spans 200,000 to 250,000 clones, more than 85% being singletons. The specimen was peripheral blood. These receptors came from a man aged 55 to 69 with COVID-19, enrolled during active disease.

The chain employs TRBV18 and TRBJ1-3; 7 bases map to TRBD1. With 6 bases clipped from V and 2 bases from J, the junction kept 7 bases outside the gene matches. Per the germline V gene, CDR1 is KGHSH and CDR2 is LQKENI. The length of the CDR3 is 15 residues. CDR3 nucleotide sequence: TGTGCCAGCTCGTCAACAGGGGCGACTGGAAACACCATATATTTT. It specifies CASSSTGATGNTIYF.

The chain carries TRBV18 and TRBJ1-5; a weak D match, TRBD1 (6 bases). The germline gives CDR1 KGHSH, CDR2 LQKENI. V dropped 4 bases and J dropped 1 base, with 11 bases sitting between them. The CDR3 extends over 15 amino acids. The CDR3 DNA sequence: TGTGCCAGCTCACTACAGGGTAAGAGCAATCAGCCCCAGCATTTT. Protein sequence: CASSLQGKSNQPQHF.